The following is a T cell receptor beta chain sequence with its context. Antigen unknown. This sample was taken from a study of T cell responses to AZD1222 COVID-19 vaccine. Findings and limits, study-wide: In the spike-specific TCR repertoire, nearly half reportedly target unmutated variant regions. Dominant at 160-218 and 743-854, vaccine-associated CD4 TCRs also spanned spike.

Repertoires were generated with immunoSEQ multiplex PCR, while TCRdb's copy carries only in-frame clones and drops some. The sample has about 110,000 clones, 80% to 90% seen once; the top ten hold roughly 4.4%. The CDR3 sequence is 14 residues long. V lost 3 bases, J lost 5 bases, and 5 bases stayed unmatched. CDR1 and CDR2 from the germline V gene are SNHLY and FYNNEI. Sequences were derived from peripheral blood, sampled 28 days after the second AZD1222 dose. The clonotype originates from an adult who received the AZD1222 COVID-19 vaccine. The chain is built from TRBV2 and TRBJ2-7; 9 nucleotides line up with TRBD1. The CDR3 DNA is TGTGCCAGCAGTGAGGGGACAGGGACCCACGAGCAGTACTTC. It codes for CASSEGTGTHEQYF.